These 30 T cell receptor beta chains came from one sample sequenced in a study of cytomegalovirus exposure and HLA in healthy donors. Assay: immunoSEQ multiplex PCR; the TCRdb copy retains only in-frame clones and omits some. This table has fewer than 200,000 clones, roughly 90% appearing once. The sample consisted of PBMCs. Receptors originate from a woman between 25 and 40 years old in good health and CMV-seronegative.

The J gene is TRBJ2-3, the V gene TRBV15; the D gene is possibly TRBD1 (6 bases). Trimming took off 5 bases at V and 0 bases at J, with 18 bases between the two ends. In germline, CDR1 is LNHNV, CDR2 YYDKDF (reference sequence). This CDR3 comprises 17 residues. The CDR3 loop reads CATSERPTGLSTDTQYF. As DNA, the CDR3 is TGTGCCACCAGCGAGCGCCCGACAGGCCTAAGCACAGATACGCAGTATTTT.

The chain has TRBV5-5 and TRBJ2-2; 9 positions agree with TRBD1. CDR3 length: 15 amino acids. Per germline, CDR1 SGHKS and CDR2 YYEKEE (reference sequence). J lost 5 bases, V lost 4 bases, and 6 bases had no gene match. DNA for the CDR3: TGTGCCAGCAGCCCAAACAGGGGGCAAACCGGGGAGCTGTTTTTT. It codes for CASSPNRGQTGELFF.

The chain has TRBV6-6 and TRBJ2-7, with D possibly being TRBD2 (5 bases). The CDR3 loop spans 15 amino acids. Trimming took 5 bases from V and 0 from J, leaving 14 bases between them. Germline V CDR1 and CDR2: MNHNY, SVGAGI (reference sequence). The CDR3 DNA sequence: TGTGCCAGCAGTACACCGGGATCGAGCTCCTACGAGCAGTACTTC. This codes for CASSTPGSSSYEQYF.

For the CDR3, the DNA is TGTGCCAGCAGCCAAGAAAGGAGGGTGGCTTTCTTT. Translating it yields CASSQERRVAFF. V gene TRBV14 combines with J gene TRBJ1-1; D gene unclear. The germline CDR1 and CDR2 sequences are SGHDN and FVKESK. This CDR3 region has 12 residues. The V and J ends lost 0 bases and 11 bases respectively, with 10 bases between them.

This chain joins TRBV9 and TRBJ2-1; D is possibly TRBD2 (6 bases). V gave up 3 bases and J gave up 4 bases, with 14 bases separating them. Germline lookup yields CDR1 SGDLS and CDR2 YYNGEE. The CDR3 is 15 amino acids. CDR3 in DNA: TGTGCCAGCAGCGGGGGGGACTCCCCTTACAATGAGCAGTTCTTC. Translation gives CASSGGDSPYNEQFF.

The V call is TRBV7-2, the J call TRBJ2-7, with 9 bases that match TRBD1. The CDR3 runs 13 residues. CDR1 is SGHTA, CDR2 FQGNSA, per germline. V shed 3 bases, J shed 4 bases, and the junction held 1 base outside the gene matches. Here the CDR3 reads CASSFGTGYEQYF. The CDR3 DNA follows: TGTGCCAGCAGCTTTGGGACAGGGTACGAGCAGTACTTC.

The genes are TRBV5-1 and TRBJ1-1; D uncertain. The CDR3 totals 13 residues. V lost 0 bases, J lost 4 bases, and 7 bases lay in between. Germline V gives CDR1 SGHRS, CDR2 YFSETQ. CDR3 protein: CASSLDIFTEAFF. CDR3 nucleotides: TGCGCCAGCAGCTTGGACATATTCACTGAAGCTTTCTTT. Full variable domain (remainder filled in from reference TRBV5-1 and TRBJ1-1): KAGVTQTPRYLIKTRGQQVTLSCSPISGHRSVSWYQQTPGQGLQFLFEYFSETQRNKGNFPGRFSGRQFSNSRSEMNVSTLELGDSALYLCASSLDIFTEAFFGQGTRLTVV.

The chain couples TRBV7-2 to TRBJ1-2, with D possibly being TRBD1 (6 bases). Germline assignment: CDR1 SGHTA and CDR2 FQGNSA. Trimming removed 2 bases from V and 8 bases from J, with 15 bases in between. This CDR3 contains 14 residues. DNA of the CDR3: TGTGCCAGCAGCTTACCCGGGGACAACCGAGGCTACACCTTC. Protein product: CASSLPGDNRGYTF.

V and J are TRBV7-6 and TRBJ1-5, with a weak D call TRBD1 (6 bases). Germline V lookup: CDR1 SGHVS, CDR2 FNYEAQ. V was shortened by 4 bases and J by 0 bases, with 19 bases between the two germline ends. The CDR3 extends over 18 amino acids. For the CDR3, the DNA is TGTGCCAGCAGCTCGGCCACCAGGGGAGAAAATAGCAATCAGCCCCAGCATTTT. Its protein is CASSSATRGENSNQPQHF.

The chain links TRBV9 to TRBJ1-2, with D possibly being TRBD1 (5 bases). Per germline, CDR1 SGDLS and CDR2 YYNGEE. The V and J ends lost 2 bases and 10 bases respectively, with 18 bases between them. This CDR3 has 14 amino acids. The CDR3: CASSVPSGSHVYTF. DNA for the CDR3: TGTGCCAGCAGCGTCCCGTCAGGGAGTCATGTCTACACCTTC.

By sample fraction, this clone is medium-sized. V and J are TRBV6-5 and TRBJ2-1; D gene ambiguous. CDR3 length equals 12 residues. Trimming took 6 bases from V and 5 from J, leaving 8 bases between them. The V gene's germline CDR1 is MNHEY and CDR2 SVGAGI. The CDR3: CASRIRHNEQFF. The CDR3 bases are TGTGCCAGCAGAATCAGGCACAATGAGCAGTTCTTC.

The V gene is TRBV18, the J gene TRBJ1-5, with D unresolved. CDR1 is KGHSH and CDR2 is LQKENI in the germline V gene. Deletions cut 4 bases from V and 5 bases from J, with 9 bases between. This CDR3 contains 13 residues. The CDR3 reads CASSRVRDQPQHF. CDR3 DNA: TGTGCCAGCTCACGAGTGAGGGATCAGCCCCAGCATTTT.

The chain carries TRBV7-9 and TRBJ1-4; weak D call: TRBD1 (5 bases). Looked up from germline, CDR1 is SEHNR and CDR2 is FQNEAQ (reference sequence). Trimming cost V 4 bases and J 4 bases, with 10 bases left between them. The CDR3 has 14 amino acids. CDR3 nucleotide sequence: TGTGCCAGCAGCTACAGGCAAGATAATGAAAAACTGTTTTTT. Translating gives CASSYRQDNEKLFF.

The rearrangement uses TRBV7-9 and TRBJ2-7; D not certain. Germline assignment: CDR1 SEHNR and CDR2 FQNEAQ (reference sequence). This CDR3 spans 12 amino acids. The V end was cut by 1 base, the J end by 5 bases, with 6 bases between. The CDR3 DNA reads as TGTGCCAGCAGCTTAGATAAGGACGAGCAGTACTTC. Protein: CASSLDKDEQYF.

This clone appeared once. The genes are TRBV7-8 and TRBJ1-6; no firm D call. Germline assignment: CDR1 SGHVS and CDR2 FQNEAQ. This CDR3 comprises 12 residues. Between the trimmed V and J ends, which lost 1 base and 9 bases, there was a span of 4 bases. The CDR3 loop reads CASSLEFSPLHF. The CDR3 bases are TGTGCCAGCAGCTTAGAGTTTTCACCCCTCCACTTT. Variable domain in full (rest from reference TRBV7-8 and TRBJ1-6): GAGVSQSPRYKVAKRGQDVALRCDPISGHVSLFWYQQALGQGPEFLTYFQNEAQLDKSGLPSDRFFAERPEGSVSTLKIQRTQQEDSAVYLCASSLEFSPLHFGNGTRLTVT.

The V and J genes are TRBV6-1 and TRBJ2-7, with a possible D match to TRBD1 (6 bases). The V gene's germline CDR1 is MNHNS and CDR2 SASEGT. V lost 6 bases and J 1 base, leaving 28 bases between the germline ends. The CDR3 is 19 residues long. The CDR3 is CASSEQLHPRGKESYEQYF. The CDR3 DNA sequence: TGTGCCAGCAGCGAACAACTTCATCCCAGGGGTAAAGAATCCTACGAGCAGTACTTC.

The CDR3 sequence: CASSLGGTGELFF. The CDR3 DNA sequence: TGTGCCAGCAGCTTAGGGGGCACCGGGGAGCTGTTTTTT. This chain connects TRBV11-3 to TRBJ2-2; D gene ambiguous. This CDR3 is 13 amino acids long. CDR1 and CDR2 (germline): SGHNT, YENEEA. V lost 1 base to trimming and J lost 4 bases, with 4 bases between them. The entire variable domain, with the rest obtained from reference TRBV11-3 and TRBJ2-2, is as follows: EAGVVQSPRYKIIEKKQPVAFWCNPISGHNTLYWYLQNLGQGPELLIRYENEEAVDDSQLPKDRFSAERLKGVDSTLKIQPAELGDSAVYLCASSLGGTGELFFGEGSRLTVL.

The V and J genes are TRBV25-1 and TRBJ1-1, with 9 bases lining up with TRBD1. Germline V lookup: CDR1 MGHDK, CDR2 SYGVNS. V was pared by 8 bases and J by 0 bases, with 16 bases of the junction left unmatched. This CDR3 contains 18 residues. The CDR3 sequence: CASAQNPSGTGMNTEAFF. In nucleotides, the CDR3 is TGTGCCAGCGCCCAGAACCCATCCGGGACAGGGATGAACACTGAAGCTTTCTTT.

The CDR3 reads CASSLDTWVRETQYF. The CDR3 DNA follows: TGCGCCAGCAGCTTGGATACCTGGGTACGAGAGACCCAGTACTTC. The V gene is TRBV5-1, the J gene TRBJ2-5; the D is unclear. Trimming shortened V by 0 bases and J by 4 bases, and 13 bases separated the two germline ends. The CDR3 contains 15 residues. In germline, CDR1 is SGHRS, CDR2 YFSETQ.

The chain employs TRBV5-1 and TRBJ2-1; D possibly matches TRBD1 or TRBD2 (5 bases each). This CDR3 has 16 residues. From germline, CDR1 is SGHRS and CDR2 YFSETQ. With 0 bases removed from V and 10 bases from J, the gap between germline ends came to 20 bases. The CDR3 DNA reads TGCGCCAGCAGCTTGGGGGGTGGGACGTATGCGGGCGAGCAGTTCTTC. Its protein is CASSLGGGTYAGEQFF. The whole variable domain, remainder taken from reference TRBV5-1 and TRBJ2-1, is KAGVTQTPRYLIKTRGQQVTLSCSPISGHRSVSWYQQTPGQGLQFLFEYFSETQRNKGNFPGRFSGRQFSNSRSEMNVSTLELGDSALYLCASSLGGGTYAGEQFFGPGTRLTVL.

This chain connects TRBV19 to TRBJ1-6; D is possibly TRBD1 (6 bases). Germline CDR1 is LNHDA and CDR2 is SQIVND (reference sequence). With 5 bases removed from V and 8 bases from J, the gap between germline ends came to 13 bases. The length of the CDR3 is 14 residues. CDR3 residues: CASSGQYFHSPLHF. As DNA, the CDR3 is TGTGCCAGTAGTGGACAGTATTTCCATTCACCCCTCCACTTT.

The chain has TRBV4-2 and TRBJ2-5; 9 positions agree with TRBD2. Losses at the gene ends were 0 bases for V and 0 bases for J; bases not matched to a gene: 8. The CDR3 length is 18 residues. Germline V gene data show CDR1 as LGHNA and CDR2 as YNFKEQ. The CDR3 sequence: CASSQDRLAGSYQETQYF. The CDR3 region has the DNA TGTGCCAGCAGCCAAGATCGGCTAGCGGGATCGTACCAAGAGACCCAGTACTTC.

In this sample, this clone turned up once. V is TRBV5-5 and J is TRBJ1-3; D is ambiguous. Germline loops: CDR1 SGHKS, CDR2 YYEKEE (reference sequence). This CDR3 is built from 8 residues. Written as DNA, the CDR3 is TGTGTGCGGTACACCATATATTTT. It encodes CVRYTIYF. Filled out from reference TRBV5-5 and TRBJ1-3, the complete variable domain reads DAGVTQSPTHLIKTRGQQVTLRCSPISGHKSVSWYQQVLGQGPQFIFQYYEKEERGRGNFPDRFSARQFPNYSSELNVNALLLGDSALYLCVRYTIYFGEGSWLTVV.

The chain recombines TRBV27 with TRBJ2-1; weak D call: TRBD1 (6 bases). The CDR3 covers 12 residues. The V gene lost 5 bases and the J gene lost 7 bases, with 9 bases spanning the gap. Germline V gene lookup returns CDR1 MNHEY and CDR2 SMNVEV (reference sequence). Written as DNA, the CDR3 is TGTGCCAGCAGTATAACAGGGAATGAGCAGTTCTTC. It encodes CASSITGNEQFF.

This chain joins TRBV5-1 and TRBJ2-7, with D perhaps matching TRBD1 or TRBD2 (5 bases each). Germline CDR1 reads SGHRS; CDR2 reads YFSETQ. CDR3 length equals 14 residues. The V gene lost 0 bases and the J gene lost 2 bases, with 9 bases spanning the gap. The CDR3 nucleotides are TGCGCCAGCAGCTTGGGAGGGGCGGCCTACGAGCAGTACTTC. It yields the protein CASSLGGAAYEQYF.

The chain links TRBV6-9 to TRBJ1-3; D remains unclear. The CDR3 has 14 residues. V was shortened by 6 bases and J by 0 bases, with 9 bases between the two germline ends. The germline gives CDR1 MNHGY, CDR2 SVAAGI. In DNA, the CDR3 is TGTGCCAGCAGGAAGGGATGCTCTGGAAACACCATATATTTT. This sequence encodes CASRKGCSGNTIYF.

The CDR3 is CASNSSGPGAGPGNQPQHF. Written as DNA, the CDR3 is TGCGCCAGCAATTCATCAGGGCCTGGAGCGGGCCCCGGCAATCAGCCCCAGCATTTT. The rearrangement links TRBV23-1 to TRBJ1-5; D possibly corresponds to TRBD1 (5 bases). TRBV23-1 is noted as an ORF with a role that remains uncertain. This CDR3 has 19 amino acids. V lost 7 bases and J lost 2, with 27 bases in between.

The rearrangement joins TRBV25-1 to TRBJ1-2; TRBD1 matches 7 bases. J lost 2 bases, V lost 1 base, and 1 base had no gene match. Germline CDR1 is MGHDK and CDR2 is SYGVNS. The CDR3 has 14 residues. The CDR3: CASSEWGQNYGYTF. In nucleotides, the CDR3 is TGTGCCAGCAGTGAATGGGGACAGAACTATGGCTACACCTTC.

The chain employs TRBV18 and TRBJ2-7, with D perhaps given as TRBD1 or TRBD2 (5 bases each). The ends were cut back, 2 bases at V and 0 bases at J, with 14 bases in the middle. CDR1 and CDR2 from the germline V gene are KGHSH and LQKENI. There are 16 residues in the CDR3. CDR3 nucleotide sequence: TGTGCCAGCTCACCAAAGTCGGGACGGTTCTCCTACGAGCAGTACTTC. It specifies CASSPKSGRFSYEQYF.

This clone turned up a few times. CDR3 sequence reads: CASTFPGQGGYEQYF. CDR3 bases: TGTGCCAGCACCTTCCCGGGACAGGGAGGCTACGAGCAGTACTTC. V is TRBV6-5 and J is TRBJ2-7; 9 bases map to TRBD1. With 7 bases clipped from V and 3 bases from J, the junction kept 10 bases outside the gene matches. From germline, CDR1 is MNHEY and CDR2 SVGAGI. The CDR3 length is 15 residues.